The TCR beta chain described here comes from a study of T cells in Graves' hyperthyroidism and ophthalmopathy. Study-wide background: The initial diagnosis was the point when peripheral blood was collected, ahead of any treatment.

This clonotype has a count of ten or more. Its antigen is unidentified. CDR1 is SGHTA, CDR2 FQGNSA, per germline. The J segment lost 3 bases and the V segment lost 10 bases, leaving 11 bases of the junction unmatched. CDR3 length: 14 residues. The TCR beta CDR3 regions underwent amplification using RNA transcripts as the source. The HTBI set primed first-round TCR CDR3 RT-PCR. TCRdb re-called the multiplex PCR reads with MiXCR, one entry per CDR3 protein. The table lists nearly 750,000 distinct CDR3 sequences, 35% of them singletons. Together with thyroid ultrasound, orbital computed tomography, serum thyroxine and TRAb, clinical symptoms were used for diagnoses. Extraction of PBMCs used around 9.6 ml of fresh peripheral blood. Overall study findings and caveats: Among clonotypes expanded in thyroid above 0.001, most were also found in blood.

J is TRBJ2-7 and V is TRBV7-2; 8 nucleotides line up with TRBD2. The sample comprised blood. This receptor was identified in a woman aged 35 to 49 with Graves' hyperthyroidism. The CDR3, as DNA: TGTGCCACCACGGGAGGGGAAAAGCACTACGAGCAGTACTTC. Translated: CATTGGEKHYEQYF. The full variable domain, rest sourced from reference TRBV7-2 and TRBJ2-7, is GAGVSQSPSNKVTEKGKDVELRCDPISGHTALYWYRQSLGQGLEFLIYFQGNSAPDKSGLPSDRFSAERTGGSVSTLTIQRTQQEDSAVYLCATTGGEKHYEQYFGPGTRLTVT.